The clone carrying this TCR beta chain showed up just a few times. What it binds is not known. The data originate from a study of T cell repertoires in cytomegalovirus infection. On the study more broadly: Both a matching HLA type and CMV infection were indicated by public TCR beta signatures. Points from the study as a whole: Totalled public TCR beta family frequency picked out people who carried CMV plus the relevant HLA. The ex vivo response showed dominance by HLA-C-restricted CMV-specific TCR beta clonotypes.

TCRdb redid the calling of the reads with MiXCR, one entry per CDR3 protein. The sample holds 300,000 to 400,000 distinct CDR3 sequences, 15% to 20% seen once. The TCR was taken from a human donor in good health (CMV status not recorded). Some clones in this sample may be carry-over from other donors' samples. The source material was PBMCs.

The CDR3 DNA reads as TGTGCCAGCGGCCGACAGGGAACCTACGAGCAGTACTTC. Translating gives CASGRQGTYEQYF. The rearrangement uses TRBV2 and TRBJ2-7; 7 bases are shared with TRBD1. Germline CDR1 SNHLY, CDR2 FYNNEI. CDR3 length: 13 residues. Germline trimming cut 8 bases from V and 2 bases from J; bases unmatched to any gene: 6.